One sample yielded the 5 T cell receptor beta chains listed below, sequenced in a study of neurological immune-mediated disorders. Via MiXCR, TCRdb re-called the 5' RACE reads, giving one row per CDR3 protein. This sample yields some 57,000 distinct CDR3 sequences, of which 3% to 4% are seen a single time; about 7.1% belongs to the top ten. The source material was PBMCs. The receptors originated from a woman in her sixties with multiple sclerosis.

This clonotype appeared many times. The J gene is TRBJ2-1, the V gene TRBV5-5; no reliable D call. This CDR3 spans 14 amino acids. Germline V gene lookup returns CDR1 SGHKS and CDR2 YYEKEE (reference sequence). The V gene lost 0 bases and the J gene lost 3 bases, with 7 bases spanning the gap. CDR3 in amino acids: CASSLGGLYNEQFF. In DNA form, the CDR3 reads TGTGCCAGCAGCTTGGGCGGCCTCTACAATGAGCAGTTCTTC.

This clonotype was seen ten or more times. This chain uses TRBV29-1 with TRBJ1-4; no clear D gene. V was pared by 4 bases and J by 7 bases, with 13 bases between. CDR3 length equals 13 residues. The V gene's germline CDR1 is SQVTM and CDR2 ANQGSEA. CDR3 loop: CSVGDPGSEKLFF. The DNA of the CDR3 is TGCAGCGTTGGAGACCCGGGAAGTGAAAAACTGTTTTTT.

This clonotype was seen repeatedly, ten times or more. The chain has TRBV5-6 and TRBJ1-4; the match to TRBD1 covers 8 bases. With V trimmed by 5 bases and J by 8 bases, 5 bases remained unmatched. Germline-derived CDR1 and CDR2 are SGHDT and YYEEEE. The CDR3 covers 13 residues. The CDR3 loop is CASSPGTGEKLFF. The CDR3 bases are TGTGCCAGCAGTCCCGGGACAGGAGAAAAACTGTTTTTT.

This clonotype was recorded many times. In DNA form, the CDR3 reads TGTGCCAGCAGCTTAACTAGTTGGACAGGGTTGAACACTGAAGCTTTCTTT. It is translated as CASSLTSWTGLNTEAFF. The chain combines TRBV11-1 with TRBJ1-1; 8 bases map to TRBD1. CDR3 length: 17 residues. The germline V gene has CDR1 SGHAT and CDR2 FQDESV (reference sequence). The trim removed 2 bases at V and 0 bases at J, leaving 8 bases unmatched. Filled out from reference TRBV11-1 and TRBJ1-1, the complete variable domain reads EAEVAQSPRYKITEKSQAVAFWCDPISGHATLYWYRQILGQGPELLVQFQDESVVDDSQLPKDRFSAERLKGVDSTLKIQPAELGDSAMYLCASSLTSWTGLNTEAFFGQGTRLTVV.

Many counts were recorded for this clonotype. CDR3: CSARDRTDTQYF. Written as DNA, the CDR3 is TGCAGTGCTAGAGATCGGACAGATACGCAGTATTTT. The chain couples TRBV20-1 to TRBJ2-3; D remains unclear. The CDR3 extends over 12 amino acids. CDR1 is DFQATT and CDR2 is SNEGSKA in the germline V gene (reference sequence). V shed 0 bases and J shed 3 bases, with 4 bases lying between them.